This T cell receptor beta chain was observed in a study of blood T cell repertoires in COVID-19. Overall study context: The study drew acute and convalescent COVID-19 samples from the United States, Italy and Spain.

The CDR3 runs to 15 residues. The germline gives CDR1 SNHLY, CDR2 FYNNEI. V was clipped by 0 bases and J by 6 bases, with 9 bases between them. As originally analysed: Amplifying reference gene primers gave estimates of nucleated cell counts. Data came from immunoSEQ multiplex PCR; TCRdb stores just in-frame clones and leaves some out. The D gene and trimming were derived from the DNA, and the V and J assignments and clone size from that table. The sample comprises 80,000 to 95,000 clones, about 90% of which are singletons, and around 1.8% rests with the top ten. This clonotype was obtained from a human donor with active COVID-19. The donor label of this sample is uncertain. Sequenced sample: peripheral blood. The V and J genes are TRBV2 and TRBJ1-6, with D perhaps matching TRBD1 (5 bases). For the CDR3, the DNA is TGTGCCAGCAGTGAAGCCGGGGGTATTAATTCACCCCTCCACTTT. Encoded protein: CASSEAGGINSPLHF.